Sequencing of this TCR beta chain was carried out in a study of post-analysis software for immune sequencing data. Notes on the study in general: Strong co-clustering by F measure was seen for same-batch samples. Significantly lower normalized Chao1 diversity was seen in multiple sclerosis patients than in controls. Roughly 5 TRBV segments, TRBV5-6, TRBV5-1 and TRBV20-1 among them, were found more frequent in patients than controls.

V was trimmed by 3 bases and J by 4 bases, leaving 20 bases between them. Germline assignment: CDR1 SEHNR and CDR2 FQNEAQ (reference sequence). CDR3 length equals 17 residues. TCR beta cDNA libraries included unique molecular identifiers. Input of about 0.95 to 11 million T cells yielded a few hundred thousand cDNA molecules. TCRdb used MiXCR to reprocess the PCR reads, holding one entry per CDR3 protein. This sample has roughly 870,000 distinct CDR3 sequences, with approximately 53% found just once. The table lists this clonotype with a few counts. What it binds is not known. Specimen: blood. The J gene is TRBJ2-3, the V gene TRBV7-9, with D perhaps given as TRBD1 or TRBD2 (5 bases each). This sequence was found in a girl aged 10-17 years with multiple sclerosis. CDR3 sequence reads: CASSLRLRDLGADTQYF. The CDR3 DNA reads TGTGCCAGCAGCTTGAGATTACGGGACCTAGGGGCAGATACGCAGTATTTT.